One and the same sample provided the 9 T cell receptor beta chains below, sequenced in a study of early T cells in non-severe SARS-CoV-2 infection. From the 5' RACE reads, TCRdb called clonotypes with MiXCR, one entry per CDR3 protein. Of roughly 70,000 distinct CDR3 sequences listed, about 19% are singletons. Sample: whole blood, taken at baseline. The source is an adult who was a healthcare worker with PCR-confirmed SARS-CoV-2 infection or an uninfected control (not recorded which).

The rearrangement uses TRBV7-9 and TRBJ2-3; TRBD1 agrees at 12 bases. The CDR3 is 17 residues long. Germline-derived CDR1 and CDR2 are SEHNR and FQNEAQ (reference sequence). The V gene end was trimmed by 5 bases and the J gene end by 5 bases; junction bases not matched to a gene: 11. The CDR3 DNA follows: TGTGCCAGCAGCAATCCACCCGGGACAGGGGGCGTAGATACGCAGTATTTT. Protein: CASSNPPGTGGVDTQYF.

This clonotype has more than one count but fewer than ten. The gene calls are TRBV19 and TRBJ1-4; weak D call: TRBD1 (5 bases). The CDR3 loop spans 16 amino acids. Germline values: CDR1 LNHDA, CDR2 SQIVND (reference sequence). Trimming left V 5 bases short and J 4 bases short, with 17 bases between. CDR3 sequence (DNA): TGTGCCAGTAGTCCCAGTCGGGGGTTCGGTAATGAAAAACTGTTTTTT. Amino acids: CASSPSRGFGNEKLFF. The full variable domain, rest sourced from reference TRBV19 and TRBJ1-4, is DGGITQSPKYLFRKEGQNVTLSCEQNLNHDAMYWYRQDPGQGLRLIYYSQIVNDFQKGDIAEGYSVSREKKESFPLTVTSAQKNPTAFYLCASSPSRGFGNEKLFFGSGTQLSVL.

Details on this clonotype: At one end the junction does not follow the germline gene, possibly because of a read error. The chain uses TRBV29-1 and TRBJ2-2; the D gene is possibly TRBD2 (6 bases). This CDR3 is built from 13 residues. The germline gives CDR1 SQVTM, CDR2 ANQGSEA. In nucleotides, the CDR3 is TGCAGCGGGAGACTGTCGTTCGGCGGGGACCTGTTTTTT. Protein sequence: CSGRLSFGGDLFF.

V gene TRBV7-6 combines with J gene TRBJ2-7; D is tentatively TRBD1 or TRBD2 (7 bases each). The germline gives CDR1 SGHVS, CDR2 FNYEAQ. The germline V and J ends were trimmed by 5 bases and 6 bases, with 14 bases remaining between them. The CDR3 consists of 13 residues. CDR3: CASSLTGEGEQYF. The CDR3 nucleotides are TGTGCCAGCAGCCTAACAGGGGAGGGCGAGCAGTACTTC.

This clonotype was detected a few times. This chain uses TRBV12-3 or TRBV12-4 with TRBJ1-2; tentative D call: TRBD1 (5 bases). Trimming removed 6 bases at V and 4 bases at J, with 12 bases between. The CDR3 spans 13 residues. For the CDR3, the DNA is TGTGCCAGCAGCCAGGGCCGCAGCTATGGCTACACCTTC. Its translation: CASSQGRSYGYTF.

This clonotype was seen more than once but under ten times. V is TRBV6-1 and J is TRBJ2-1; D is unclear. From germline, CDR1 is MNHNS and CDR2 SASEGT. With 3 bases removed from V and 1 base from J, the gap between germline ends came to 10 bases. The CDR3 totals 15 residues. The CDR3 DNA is TGTGCCAGCAGTGAGGAACCTGGGTCCTACAATGAGCAGTTCTTC. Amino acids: CASSEEPGSYNEQFF.

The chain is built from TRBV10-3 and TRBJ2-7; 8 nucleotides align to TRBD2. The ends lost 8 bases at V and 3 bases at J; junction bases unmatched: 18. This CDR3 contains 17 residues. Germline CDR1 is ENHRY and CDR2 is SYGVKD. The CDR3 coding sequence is TGTGCCATCCACCCGGGGGGGCGGCACGACTACCGCTACGAGCAGTACTTC. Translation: CAIHPGGRHDYRYEQYF.

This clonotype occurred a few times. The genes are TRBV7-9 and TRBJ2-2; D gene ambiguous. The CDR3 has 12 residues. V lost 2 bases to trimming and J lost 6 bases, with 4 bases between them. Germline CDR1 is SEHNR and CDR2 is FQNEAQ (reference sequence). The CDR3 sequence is CASSLIPGELFF. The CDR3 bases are TGTGCCAGCAGCTTAATCCCCGGGGAGCTGTTTTTT.

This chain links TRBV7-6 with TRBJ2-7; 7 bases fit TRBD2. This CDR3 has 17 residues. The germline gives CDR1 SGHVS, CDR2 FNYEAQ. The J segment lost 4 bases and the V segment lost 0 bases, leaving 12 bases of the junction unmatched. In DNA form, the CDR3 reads TGTGCCAGCAGCTTAGCCCTCGCGGGGGATGGTTTATACGAGCAGTACTTC. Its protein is CASSLALAGDGLYEQYF.